Below are 5 T cell receptor beta chains sequenced from a single sample in a study of regulatory T cells in long-lasting Graves disease. Time point given: persistent/refractory GD, antithyroid drugs over 5 years with positive TRAb. PBMC-derived RNA was used for the TCR library. The TCR beta library used iRepertoire HTBI primers with Arm-PCR amplification of CDR3. Each CDR3 protein gets one entry after TCRdb re-called the multiplex PCR reads with MiXCR. Among 400,000 to 600,000 distinct CDR3 sequences listed, around a fifth were seen once. The sequenced sample was peripheral blood mononuclear cells (PBMCs), obtained when the disease was refractory, from a patient treated with antithyroid drugs. These receptor sequences come from a female donor with Graves disease.

This clonotype has ten or more counts. The rearrangement uses TRBV28 and TRBJ2-5; maybe TRBD1 (6 bases). The CDR3 totals 14 residues. The germline V gene encodes CDR1 MDHEN and CDR2 SYDVKM. V was clipped by 3 bases and J by 7 bases, with 15 bases between them. The CDR3 bases are TGTGCCAGCAGTTTCGCCAGGGGCAGGGGGACCCAGTACTTC. Translating gives CASSFARGRGTQYF.

Many counts were recorded for this clonotype. The gene calls are TRBV27 and TRBJ2-5; TRBD2 aligns across 11 bases. V lost 0 bases and J lost 3; bases outside the gene matches: 9. Germline lookup yields CDR1 MNHEY and CDR2 SMNVEV (reference sequence). This CDR3 is built from 18 residues. DNA of the CDR3: TGTGCCAGCAGTTTATCCGCCTTTAGCGGGGGGGCCGAAGAGACCCAGTACTTC. This sequence encodes CASSLSAFSGGAEETQYF.

This clonotype has only a few counts. The V and J genes are TRBV27 and TRBJ1-1; D remains unclear. Germline V gene sequence: CDR1 MNHEY, CDR2 SMNVEV (reference sequence). This CDR3 contains 13 residues. V was pared by 5 bases and J by 3 bases, with 10 bases between. The DNA for the CDR3 is TGTGCCAGCAGTAGGTACCGGCACACTGAAGCTTTCTTT. Its translation is CASSRYRHTEAFF.

This clonotype was observed at least ten times. One end of the junction fails to match germline, which may point to a read error. This rearrangement joins TRBV28 to TRBJ2-5; unclear D gene. The germline V gene has CDR1 MDHEN and CDR2 SYDVKM. The CDR3 extends over 12 amino acids. This chain's CDR3 is CASRPADRHFDF. The CDR3 coding sequence is TGTGCCAGCAGGCCTGCGGACCGCCATTTCGACTTC.

This clonotype was picked up many times. This chain uses TRBV20-1 with TRBJ2-5, with 12 bases aligning to TRBD2. The CDR3 extends over 15 amino acids. Trimming cost V 0 bases and J 9 bases; bases outside gene matches: 8. CDR1 is DFQATT, CDR2 SNEGSKA, per germline (reference sequence). This CDR3 is CSARDGLAGGGAQYF. Here the CDR3 DNA reads TGCAGTGCTAGAGATGGGCTAGCGGGGGGGGGGGCCCAGTACTTC.